This is a list of T cell receptor beta chains from one sample in a study of memory CD4+ T cells and cytomegalovirus serostatus. The table came from immunoSEQ multiplex PCR; TCRdb's copy has only in-frame clones and leaves some out. The sample lists around 63,000 clones; 70% to 80% were seen once. The source material was memory CD4+ T cells from blood. The receptors shown here come from an adult in good health and CMV-seropositive. Both conserved end residues are part of each CDR3. The D gene is left open where the match is weak. Clone size is given for some rows only: seen once, a few or many times, or a class if the clone is expanded.

.	TRBJ2-5	TRBV5-4	TRBD2	CASRYAGDQETQYF
.	TRBJ1-3	TRBV6-6	.	CASSSPPGNTIYF
many	TRBJ2-1	TRBV6-5	.	CASASTAYNEQFF
.	TRBJ1-1	TRBV19	TRBD1	CASSTNKPGQGNTEAFF
.	TRBJ2-3	TRBV19	TRBD2	CASSGRTSGGADTQYF
.	TRBJ2-7	TRBV10-3	.	CAISEGDVLGHEQYF
.	TRBJ1-3	TRBV6-5	.	CASSRGDSGNTIYF
.	TRBJ1-2	TRBV4-1	.	CASSQDPTALNYGYTF
.	TRBJ2-5	TRBV1	.	CTSSLIVDRQTQYF
few	TRBJ2-7	TRBV27	.	CASSPARAVREQYF
.	TRBJ1-2	TRBV7-2	.	CASSVGGNYGYTF
.	TRBJ1-1	TRBV12-5	.	CASGFSANTEAFF
.	TRBJ2-2	TRBV18	.	CASSPMGPSTTGELFF
.	TRBJ2-5	TRBV11-3	.	CASSLGGQGKIGETQYF
.	TRBJ2-3	TRBV19	.	CASSIGWQPSTDTQYF
.	TRBJ2-2	TRBV27	TRBD1	CASSGYRGRGGELFF
.	TRBJ2-7	TRBV5-1	TRBD1	CASRLPGQSYEQYF
once	TRBJ2-5	TRBV28	.	CASSLGGTQETQYF
.	TRBJ2-5	TRBV28	.	CASSLAGAGLKETQYF
.	TRBJ2-7	TRBV7-2	TRBD2	CASSLGGGNPYEQYF
once	TRBJ2-5	TRBV5-6	.	CASSLVETQYF
.	TRBJ2-3	TRBV19	.	CASSVRAPDTQYF
.	TRBJ2-7	TRBV6-1	.	CASRNLYEQYF
.	TRBJ2-2	TRBV29-1	.	CSVDRSGTGELFF
.	TRBJ2-5	TRBV13	.	CASSLRLDEETQYF
.	TRBJ2-1	TRBV27	TRBD2	CASRTPGRAYNEQFF
.	TRBJ2-7	TRBV4-3	TRBD1	CASSQGLRTGGEQYF
once	TRBJ2-2	TRBV9	.	CASSVSKGGKVTGELFF
.	TRBJ2-3	TRBV7-2	TRBD2	CASSPRVAGAGDTQYF
.	TRBJ2-5	TRBV5-6	TRBD2	CASTVTSDPAQYF
.	TRBJ2-2	TRBV6-4	.	CASSTSTANTGELFF
few	TRBJ2-5	TRBV9	.	CASSVGLQGGTQYF
.	TRBJ2-2	TRBV28	.	CASSFSVNTGELFF
.	TRBJ2-7	TRBV19	.	CASSIRGDSYEQYF
few	TRBJ1-1	TRBV20-1	.	CSAYDGLEAFF
few	TRBJ2-1	TRBV6-1	TRBD2	CASRSSGGREQFF
.	TRBJ1-2	TRBV10-3	TRBD1	CAISKGTDTDYGYTF
.	TRBJ2-5	TRBV11-3	.	CASSLEGAREETQYF
.	TRBJ2-7	TRBV11-2	TRBD2	CASSLGVAGGEQYF
few	TRBJ1-6	TRBV5-1	.	CASSFGNSESPLHF
.	TRBJ2-5	TRBV5-4	.	CASSLSQGETQYF
.	TRBJ1-2	TRBV21-1	.	CASSSRTEYYGYTF
few	TRBJ1-2	TRBV7-9	.	CASSLGSLRTYGYTF
.	TRBJ2-7	TRBV7-9	TRBD1	CASRRTGETYEQYF
.	TRBJ2-5	TRBV18	TRBD1	CASSPGTGGQETQYF
.	TRBJ1-1	TRBV6-6	.	CASSEGLQTPEAFF